This T cell receptor beta chain was captured in a study of blood T cell repertoires in COVID-19. On the study more broadly: The cDNA or gDNA used as material had been derived from T cells, B-cell-depleted T cells, or PBMCs.

Authors' methods: Counts of nucleated cells, estimated from reference gene primer amplification, were obtained. The data were produced by immunoSEQ multiplex PCR, yet TCRdb's version contains in-frame clones alone and is incomplete. V, J and clone size reflect that table, while D and trimming were determined from the DNA. The sample records some 250,000 clones, more than 75% being singletons. The germline V gene encodes CDR1 PRHDT and CDR2 FYEKMQ (reference sequence). V was trimmed by 5 bases and J by 6 bases, leaving 13 bases between them. This CDR3 spans 13 amino acids. The rearrangement joins TRBV13 to TRBJ1-2; the D is unclear. Sequenced material: peripheral blood. The origin of this receptor is a woman aged 40 to 49 who had recovered from COVID-19. The CDR3 DNA reads TGTGCCAGCAGCCCCGTACGGTTGGATGGCTACACCTTC. This sequence encodes CASSPVRLDGYTF. Full variable domain (remainder filled in from reference TRBV13 and TRBJ1-2): AAGVIQSPRHLIKEKRETATLKCYPIPRHDTVYWYQQGPGQDPQFLISFYEKMQSDKGSIPDRFSAQQFSDYHSELNMSSLELGDSALYFCASSPVRLDGYTFGSGTRLTVV.